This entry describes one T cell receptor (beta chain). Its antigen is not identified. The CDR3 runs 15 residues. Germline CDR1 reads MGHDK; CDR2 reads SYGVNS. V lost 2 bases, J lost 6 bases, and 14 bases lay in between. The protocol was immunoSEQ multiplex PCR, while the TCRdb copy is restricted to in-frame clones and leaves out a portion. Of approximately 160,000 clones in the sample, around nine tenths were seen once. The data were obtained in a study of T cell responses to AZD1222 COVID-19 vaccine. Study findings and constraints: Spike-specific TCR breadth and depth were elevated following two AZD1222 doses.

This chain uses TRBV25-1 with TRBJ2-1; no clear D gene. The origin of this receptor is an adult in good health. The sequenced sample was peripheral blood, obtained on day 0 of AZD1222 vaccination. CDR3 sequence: CASSETGRTFNEQFF. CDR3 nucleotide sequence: TGTGCCAGCAGTGAAACGGGCCGTACCTTCAATGAGCAGTTCTTC.